This TCR beta chain was captured by sequencing in a study of T cells in Graves' hyperthyroidism and ophthalmopathy. RNA transcripts provided the source from which TCR beta CDR3 regions were amplified. The HTBI primer set served for first-round RT-PCR of the TCR CDR3. TCRdb redid the calling of the multiplex PCR reads with MiXCR, one entry per CDR3 protein. Among roughly 200,000 distinct CDR3 sequences listed, around 16% were seen once. Study-wide findings and caveats: The model made its ophthalmopathy prediction, and onset followed a median approximately 6 months later. Expanded thyroid clonotypes (above 0.001) were mostly also found in blood. Ophthalmopathy and stable hyperthyroidism were told apart by a 13 V-J model.

Points on this clonotype: The antigen is not known.

Trimming left V 3 bases short and J 5 bases short, with 14 bases between. CDR3 length: 14 amino acids. CDR1 is SGHRS and CDR2 is YFSETQ in the germline V gene. A roughly 10 ml volume of fresh peripheral blood provided the PBMCs. This clonotype originated in a woman aged 50 to 65 with Graves' hyperthyroidism. The chain recombines TRBV5-1 with TRBJ1-1, with a tentative D call TRBD1 (5 bases). Sequences were obtained from blood. The CDR3 sequence: CASSSVGGETEAFF. The CDR3 nucleotides read TGCGCCAGCAGCTCAGTGGGGGGAGAAACTGAAGCTTTCTTT.